A selection of T cell receptor beta chains follows, all from one sample in a study of post-analysis software for immune sequencing data. TCRdb ran MiXCR on the PCR reads and lists one entry per CDR3 protein. Here the sample spans approximately 660,000 distinct CDR3 sequences, 55% to 60% being singletons. Sequenced material: blood. The receptors come from a girl aged 2 to 10 with multiple sclerosis. The CDR3 runs from the conserved cysteine through the conserved F or W. Fields, in order: D gene, V gene, clone size, J gene, CDR3 DNA, CDR3 protein. D genes are given only for firm matches. Clone sizes are given selectively: once, few, many, or a class where the clone is expanded.

D: NA; V: TRBV24-1; size: NA; J: TRBJ2-1; DNA: TGTGCCACCAGTGGGGCCAATGAGCAGTTCTTC; CDR3: CATSGANEQFF
D: TRBD1; V: TRBV6-5; size: NA; J: TRBJ1-1; DNA: TGTGCCAGCAGCCCAGACAGGGGGTGGTCGAACACTGAAGCTTTCTTT; CDR3: CASSPDRGWSNTEAFF
D: NA; V: TRBV7-9; size: NA; J: TRBJ2-7; DNA: TGTGCCAGCAGCTTAGCGCTCAAGGGGGAGGAGCAGTACTTC; CDR3: CASSLALKGEEQYF
D: TRBD2; V: TRBV19; size: few; J: TRBJ2-1; DNA: TGTGCCAGCGGGGGGGCCAATGAGCAGTTCTTC; CDR3: CASGGANEQFF
D: NA; V: TRBV2; size: NA; J: TRBJ2-5; DNA: TGTGCCAGCACCGGGGGCGAGACCCAGTACTTC; CDR3: CASTGGETQYF
D: NA; V: TRBV12-3/TRBV12-4; size: few; J: TRBJ2-3; DNA: TGTGCCAGCAGCCCGTCCCGGGGGCACACAGATACGCAGTATTTT; CDR3: CASSPSRGHTDTQYF
D: NA; V: TRBV29-1; size: NA; J: TRBJ2-7; DNA: TGCAGCGGGTCCCCTGGGCCTTCCTACGAGCAGTACTTC; CDR3: CSGSPGPSYEQYF
D: NA; V: TRBV6-6; size: NA; J: TRBJ2-1; DNA: TGTGCCAGCAGTTACTACCCCAAGAGCTCCTACAATGAGCAGTTCTTC; CDR3: CASSYYPKSSYNEQFF
D: NA; V: TRBV5-1; size: NA; J: TRBJ1-2; DNA: TGCGCCAGCAGCTTGGTAGTATCCGCCCGGGCTTATGGCTACACCTTC; CDR3: CASSLVVSARAYGYTF
D: NA; V: TRBV3-1; size: NA; J: TRBJ2-7; DNA: TGTGCCAGCAGCCAGGTCGAAACATACGAGCAGTACTTC; CDR3: CASSQVETYEQYF
D: TRBD1; V: TRBV12-3/TRBV12-4; size: NA; J: TRBJ1-2; DNA: TGTGCCAGCACCCTACAGGGGGCGCATGGCTACACCTTC; CDR3: CASTLQGAHGYTF
D: NA; V: TRBV7-2; size: NA; J: TRBJ2-3; DNA: TGTGCCAGCACTGGCGGGCGATACACAGATACGCAGTATTTT; CDR3: CASTGGRYTDTQYF
D: NA; V: TRBV6-2/TRBV6-3; size: NA; J: TRBJ2-5; DNA: TGTGCCAGCAGGGCAAGGGACCGAACACAAGAGACCCAGTACTTC; CDR3: CASRARDRTQETQYF
D: TRBD1; V: TRBV6-1; size: NA; J: TRBJ2-1; DNA: TGTGCCAGCAGTGGACCGGGACAGGGCTCCTACAATGAGCAGTTCTTC; CDR3: CASSGPGQGSYNEQFF
D: TRBD2; V: TRBV7-3; size: NA; J: TRBJ2-1; DNA: TGTGCCAGCAGCTCCAACGGACTAGCGCGCAATGAGCAGTTCTTC; CDR3: CASSSNGLARNEQFF
D: TRBD1; V: TRBV10-3; size: NA; J: TRBJ2-5; DNA: TGTGCCATCAGTGACCGGGACAGAGTCCAAGAGACCCAGTACTTC; CDR3: CAISDRDRVQETQYF
D: TRBD1; V: TRBV5-1; size: NA; J: TRBJ1-2; DNA: TGCGCCAGCCGGTTGGGACAGGAGACGCCCTATGGCTACACCTTC; CDR3: CASRLGQETPYGYTF
D: NA; V: TRBV29-1; size: NA; J: TRBJ1-1; DNA: TGCAGCGTTGGTAGAGAAAACACTGAAGCTTTCTTT; CDR3: CSVGRENTEAFF
D: TRBD2; V: TRBV24-1; size: NA; J: TRBJ2-7; DNA: TGTGCCACCACCAGAAAAGCCGTTCCAGCGGGAGGGCCTAACGAGCAGTACTTC; CDR3: CATTRKAVPAGGPNEQYF
D: NA; V: TRBV5-1; size: NA; J: TRBJ1-6; DNA: TGCGCCAGCAGCTTGGATGGTAATTCACCCCTCCACTTT; CDR3: CASSLDGNSPLHF
D: NA; V: TRBV20-1; size: NA; J: TRBJ1-2; DNA: TGCAGTGCTAGCACCGGGACACGGATCTATGGCTACACCTTC; CDR3: CSASTGTRIYGYTF
D: NA; V: TRBV29-1; size: NA; J: TRBJ2-7; DNA: TGCAGCGTTGAATGGTCGACAGGTACCTACGAGCAGTACTTC; CDR3: CSVEWSTGTYEQYF
D: TRBD1; V: TRBV29-1; size: NA; J: TRBJ2-1; DNA: TGCAGCCCAAAGCAGGGACAGGGATACAATGAGCAGTTCTTC; CDR3: CSPKQGQGYNEQFF
D: NA; V: TRBV9; size: NA; J: TRBJ1-2; DNA: TGTGCCAGCAGCGGCTATACTCCAGGGTCCTATGGCTACACCTTC; CDR3: CASSGYTPGSYGYTF